This T cell receptor beta chain originates from a study of OX40 agonist ivuxolimab in advanced cancers. The method was immunoSEQ multiplex PCR; TCRdb's version includes in-frame clones alone and lacks a portion of them. The sample includes some 30,000 clones, roughly 80% of them seen just once. The V and J ends lost 2 bases and 4 bases, in that order; junction bases with no gene match: 4. The CDR3 consists of 14 residues. Per the germline V gene, CDR1 is SGHTA and CDR2 is FQGTGA. Specimen: CD4+ or CD8+ T cells sorted from blood, collected in a trial of the OX40 agonist ivuxolimab. This TCR came from an adult with an advanced solid tumor such as melanoma, head and neck, liver or kidney cancer. The chain carries TRBV7-3 and TRBJ2-7; 8 bases are a match to TRBD1. The CDR3 nucleotides read TGTGCCAGCAGCTTATACGGACAGGGATACGAGCAGTACTTC. This translates into CASSLYGQGYEQYF.